The 13 T cell receptor beta chains reported below all come from one sample, sequenced in a study of OX40 agonist ivuxolimab in advanced cancers. Generated by immunoSEQ multiplex PCR, the TCRdb table keeps only in-frame clones and is missing some. The sample includes 95,000 to 150,000 clones, around 90% of them seen just once. Sequencing was performed on CD4+ or CD8+ T cells sorted from blood, taken in a trial of the OX40 agonist ivuxolimab. Every receptor here comes from an adult with an advanced solid tumor such as melanoma, head and neck, liver or kidney cancer.

The genes are TRBV19 and TRBJ2-5; D might be TRBD1 (6 bases). Germline V CDR1 and CDR2: LNHDA, SQIVND (reference sequence). Between the trimmed V and J ends, which lost 10 bases and 0 bases, there was a span of 12 bases. The CDR3 sequence is 13 residues long. CDR3 in amino acids: CATRDTNQETQYF. The CDR3 coding sequence is TGTGCCACCAGGGACACCAACCAAGAGACCCAGTACTTC.

This clone has only one observation. The chain recombines TRBV7-8 with TRBJ1-5; no firm D call. The CDR3 runs 14 residues. Trimming shortened V by 1 base and J by 3 bases, and 7 bases separated the two germline ends. CDR1 SGHVS and CDR2 FQNEAQ come from the germline V gene. The CDR3 DNA is TGTGCCAGCAGCTTAGGCTCGATCAATCAGCCCCAGCATTTT. It codes for CASSLGSINQPQHF.

The sample holds one count of this clone. The chain is built from TRBV14 and TRBJ2-7, with D perhaps matching TRBD1 (7 bases). From germline, CDR1 is SGHDN and CDR2 FVKESK. The V and J ends lost 4 bases and 6 bases respectively, with 19 bases between them. The CDR3 has 15 amino acids. CDR3 DNA: TGTGCCAGCAGCCGCGGGACGGACAGGCACGGCGAGCAGTACTTC. Encoded protein: CASSRGTDRHGEQYF.

This clone was detected only once. V and J are TRBV21-1 and TRBJ1-1; TRBD1, the D gene given by the table, was not confirmed from the DNA. TRBV21-1 is a recognized pseudogene. This CDR3 region has 15 residues. CDR3 loop: CASIGMTGKTTEAFF. The CDR3 DNA is TGTGCCAGCATCGGGATGACAGGTAAGACAACTGAAGCTTTCTTT.

The V and J genes are TRBV9 and TRBJ2-7, with 8 bases matching TRBD2. Germline V gene data show CDR1 as SGDLS and CDR2 as YYNGEE. The CDR3 totals 16 residues. The J segment lost 0 bases and the V segment lost 4 bases, leaving 9 bases of the junction unmatched. The DNA for the CDR3 is TGTGCCAGCAGCTCCCGGGGGGGCGGGAGCTCCTACGAGCAGTACTTC. It is translated as CASSSRGGGSSYEQYF. The full variable domain, rest sourced from reference TRBV9 and TRBJ2-7, is DSGVTQTPKHLITATGQRVTLRCSPRSGDLSVYWYQQSLDQGLQFLIQYYNGEERAKGNILERFSAQQFPDLHSELNLSSLELGDSALYFCASSSRGGGSSYEQYFGPGTRLTVT.

The J gene is TRBJ2-7, the V gene TRBV27; 10 bases agree with TRBD2. Germline V gene lookup returns CDR1 MNHEY and CDR2 SMNVEV (reference sequence). The CDR3 length is 15 residues. The V segment lost 6 bases and the J segment 0 bases; nucleotides outside the gene matches: 5. CDR3 DNA: TGTGCCAGCAGCAGGACTAGCGGAAACTCCTACGAGCAGTACTTC. Protein: CASSRTSGNSYEQYF.

The rearrangement joins TRBV7-2 to TRBJ1-2; 8 bases line up with TRBD1. Germline CDR1 is SGHTA and CDR2 is FQGNSA. This CDR3 is built from 14 residues. Trimming at V came to 1 base and at J to 7 bases, leaving 5 bases not matched to a gene. This CDR3 reads CASSLGQGWGGYTF. CDR3 sequence (DNA): TGTGCCAGCAGCTTAGGACAGGGGTGGGGTGGCTACACCTTC. The whole variable domain, filled in from reference TRBV7-2 and TRBJ1-2, reads GAGVSQSPSNKVTEKGKDVELRCDPISGHTALYWYRQSLGQGLEFLIYFQGNSAPDKSGLPSDRFSAERTGGSVSTLTIQRTQQEDSAVYLCASSLGQGWGGYTFGSGTRLTVV.

The V gene is TRBV28, the J gene TRBJ1-5; unclear D gene. The CDR3 covers 15 residues. V was trimmed by 5 bases and J by 3 bases, leaving 14 bases between them. The germline V gene encodes CDR1 MDHEN and CDR2 SYDVKM. CDR3 DNA: TGTGCCAGCAGTCCGAGCCAAGGGATCAATCAGCCCCAGCATTTT. It specifies CASSPSQGINQPQHF.

V usage is TRBV27 and J usage is TRBJ1-6; possibly TRBD1 for D (5 bases). V gave up 3 bases and J gave up 10 bases, with 13 bases separating them. Germline V gives CDR1 MNHEY, CDR2 SMNVEV (reference sequence). This CDR3 is 14 amino acids long. CDR3 amino acids: CASSFWGVGSPLHF. Written as DNA, the CDR3 is TGTGCCAGCAGTTTTTGGGGGGTAGGCTCACCCCTCCACTTT.

The chain links TRBV28 to TRBJ2-2, with TRBD2 matching over 9 bases. J gave up 9 bases and V 2 bases, and 7 bases lay outside the gene matches. Germline CDR1 MDHEN, CDR2 SYDVKM. The CDR3 is 15 residues long. CDR3 protein: CASSLGLAGMRELFF. The CDR3 DNA reads as TGTGCCAGCAGTTTAGGCCTAGCGGGAATGAGGGAGCTGTTTTTT.

The V call is TRBV19, the J call TRBJ1-4; TRBD1 agrees at 8 bases. Germline loops: CDR1 LNHDA, CDR2 SQIVND (reference sequence). V lost 10 bases and J lost 8; bases outside the gene matches: 9. The CDR3 consists of 13 residues. Here the CDR3 reads CATEDRVLEKLFF. In DNA form, the CDR3 reads TGTGCCACGGAGGACAGGGTATTAGAAAAACTGTTTTTT.

The chain links TRBV5-1 to TRBJ2-3; TRBD1 is a possible D gene (5 bases). The V and J ends lost 4 bases and 6 bases respectively, with 27 bases between them. Germline-derived CDR1 and CDR2 are SGHRS and YFSETQ. This CDR3 region has 18 residues. The CDR3: CASSGATGWVDNADTQYF. For the CDR3, the DNA is TGCGCCAGCAGCGGGGCCACAGGATGGGTTGATAACGCGGATACGCAGTATTTT. Full variable domain (missing parts from reference TRBV5-1 and TRBJ2-3): KAGVTQTPRYLIKTRGQQVTLSCSPISGHRSVSWYQQTPGQGLQFLFEYFSETQRNKGNFPGRFSGRQFSNSRSEMNVSTLELGDSALYLCASSGATGWVDNADTQYFGPGTRLTVL.

The gene calls are TRBV6-5 and TRBJ1-3; D remains unclear. Germline values: CDR1 MNHEY, CDR2 SVGAGI. The ends were cut back, 5 bases at V and 4 bases at J, with 9 bases in the middle. This CDR3 comprises 13 residues. The CDR3 reads CASSPYTGNTIYF. The CDR3 DNA reads as TGTGCCAGCAGTCCCTACACCGGAAACACCATATATTTT.